Each of the 2 T cell receptor beta chains below was sequenced from the same sample in a study of blood T cell repertoires in COVID-19. Using immunoSEQ multiplex PCR, the repertoire was profiled, and TCRdb retains in-frame clones only, with some absent. The table shows 40,000 to 60,000 clones, with 70% to 80% occurring only once. The sample consisted of peripheral blood. The source is a man aged 65-85 years with acute or convalescent COVID-19.

This sequence joins TRBV10-3 and TRBJ2-5; 9 bases are a match to TRBD2. The CDR3 extends over 14 amino acids. J gave up 1 base and V 10 bases, and 7 bases lay outside the gene matches. Looked up from germline, CDR1 is ENHRY and CDR2 is SYGVKD. As DNA, the CDR3 is TGTGCCACCCGACTAGCGGAAACCCAAGAGACCCAGTACTTC. Translated: CATRLAETQETQYF.

The V and J genes are TRBV7-9 and TRBJ2-7; D is ambiguous. Trimming pared 5 bases from V and 0 bases from J, leaving 2 bases between. Looked up from germline, CDR1 is SEHNR and CDR2 is FQNEAQ (reference sequence). CDR3 size: 11 residues. The CDR3 reads CASSRSYEQYF. Written as DNA, the CDR3 is TGTGCCAGCAGCCGCTCCTACGAGCAGTACTTC.